The following is a TCR beta chain sequence with its context. Categorization into cohorts depended on clinical history that participants reported. These data are taken from a study of blood T cell repertoires in COVID-19. Data came from immunoSEQ multiplex PCR; TCRdb stores just in-frame clones and leaves some out. The sample includes some 330,000 clones, around 84% seen only once; the top ten take about 4%. This receptor was taken from a man under 40 who had recovered from COVID-19. The sequenced sample consisted of PBMCs or T cells enriched from blood (not recorded which).

The DNA for the CDR3 is TGTGCCAGCAGCGCCGTTTCAGGCAGCTCCTACGAGCAGTACTTC. Amino acid sequence: CASSAVSGSSYEQYF. The chain combines TRBV5-4 with TRBJ2-7; D gene unclear. The CDR3 is made up of 15 amino acids. Germline-derived CDR1 and CDR2 are SGHNT and YYREEE (reference sequence). V shed 4 bases and J shed 0 bases, with 14 bases lying between them.